The 20 T cell receptor beta chains below were found in one sample sequenced in a study of response to subunit inactivated influenza vaccine. Using its own MiXCR run on the RT-PCR reads, TCRdb lists one record per CDR3 protein. The sample consists of about 160,000 distinct CDR3 sequences, over 8.5% of them appearing once. Sequenced here: CD8+ T cells sorted from PBMCs, sampled roughly 24 months after vaccination. These receptors all stem from a man aged 50-75 years who received an inactivated influenza vaccine.

This clonotype was seen a handful of times. The rearrangement links TRBV9 to TRBJ1-2, with D unresolved. This CDR3 is 14 amino acids long. Germline V gene data show CDR1 as SGDLS and CDR2 as YYNGEE. The germline V and J ends were trimmed by 0 bases and 0 bases, with 6 bases remaining between them. Here the CDR3 DNA reads TGTGCCAGCAGCGTAGGAACGGCTAACTATGGCTACACCTTC. It codes for CASSVGTANYGYTF.

This clonotype has a handful of counts. The rearrangement joins TRBV25-1 to TRBJ2-3; TRBD2 aligns across 9 bases. The germline gives CDR1 MGHDK, CDR2 SYGVNS. V lost 6 bases and J lost 1; bases outside the gene matches: 26. This CDR3 is 22 amino acids long. The CDR3 sequence is CASSPSLGLADKALVGTDTQYF. CDR3 sequence (DNA): TGTGCCAGCAGCCCGAGCCTGGGACTAGCAGATAAGGCTTTGGTGGGCACAGATACGCAGTATTTT.

The rearrangement links TRBV28 to TRBJ2-1; 8 bases match TRBD1. The V and J ends lost 6 bases and 7 bases, in that order; junction bases with no gene match: 17. Germline loops: CDR1 MDHEN, CDR2 SYDVKM. The CDR3 runs 17 residues. The CDR3 nucleotides read TGTGCCAGCAGCACCCCCCTGAGACAGGGGAGGAGGAATGAGCAGTTCTTC. It is translated as CASSTPLRQGRRNEQFF.

In its sample, this clonotype was seen a few times. The chain is built from TRBV4-1 and TRBJ2-1; the D is unclear. CDR3 size: 13 residues. Germline-derived CDR1 and CDR2 are MGHRA and YSYEKL. The germline V and J ends were trimmed by 1 base and 7 bases, with 8 bases remaining between them. The CDR3 DNA is TGCGCCAGCAGCCAAGGTCTCAATAATGAGCAGTTCTTC. Amino acid sequence: CASSQGLNNEQFF.

In this sample, this clonotype turned up a few times. This chain uses TRBV12-3 or TRBV12-4 with TRBJ2-3, with D hard to call. V was clipped by 3 bases and J by 4 bases, with 11 bases between them. This CDR3 comprises 14 residues. The CDR3 loop reads CASSFGAFPDTQYF. CDR3 in DNA: TGTGCCAGCAGTTTTGGAGCATTCCCAGATACGCAGTATTTT.

The chain carries TRBV4-2 and TRBJ2-5; possibly TRBD1 for D (6 bases). CDR1 is LGHNA, CDR2 YNFKEQ, per germline. The germline V and J ends were trimmed by 1 base and 3 bases, with 9 bases remaining between them. CDR3 size: 14 residues. DNA of the CDR3: TGTGCCAGCAGCCAAGGGGCAGGGGAAGAGACCCAGTACTTC. Its protein product is CASSQGAGEETQYF.

CDR3 sequence: CSAEQRTGPGELFF. CDR3 nucleotide sequence: TGCAGTGCTGAACAGCGGACAGGGCCCGGGGAGCTGTTTTTT. J is TRBJ2-2 and V is TRBV20-1, with 8 bases lining up with TRBD1. This CDR3 region has 14 residues. The J segment lost 6 bases and the V segment lost 5 bases, leaving 8 bases of the junction unmatched. The germline V gene encodes CDR1 DFQATT and CDR2 SNEGSKA (reference sequence).

A remark on this clonotype: One end of the junction fails to match germline, which may point to a read error. The J gene is TRBJ2-7, the V gene TRBV6-1; 8 bases agree with TRBD1. The germline gives CDR1 MNHNS, CDR2 SASEGT. There are 15 residues in the CDR3. The CDR3 is CASREGQGNVYEQYF. As DNA, the CDR3 is TGTGCCAGCAGGGAAGGACAGGGTAATGTCTACGAGCAGTACTTC.

This chain uses TRBV19 with TRBJ1-2; 9 positions match TRBD1. Unmatched junction bases numbered 16, after V lost 10 bases and J lost 4 bases. The V gene's germline CDR1 is LNHDA and CDR2 SQIVND (reference sequence). There are 16 residues in the CDR3. CDR3 nucleotide sequence: TGTGCCACCTACGGGTCCCGGGACAGGGCTGGCTATGGCTACACCTTC. It codes for CATYGSRDRAGYGYTF. The entire variable domain, with the rest obtained from reference TRBV19 and TRBJ1-2, is as follows: DGGITQSPKYLFRKEGQNVTLSCEQNLNHDAMYWYRQDPGQGLRLIYYSQIVNDFQKGDIAEGYSVSREKKESFPLTVTSAQKNPTAFYLCATYGSRDRAGYGYTFGSGTRLTVV.

This clonotype appeared a few times. V usage is TRBV20-1 and J usage is TRBJ1-2, with D tentatively TRBD1 (6 bases). CDR3 size: 13 residues. The V end lost 1 base, the J end lost 4 bases, and 10 bases lay between the germline ends. Germline V gene data show CDR1 as DFQATT and CDR2 as SNEGSKA (reference sequence). CDR3: CSARAPDSYGYTF. CDR3 coding DNA: TGCAGTGCTAGAGCCCCGGACAGCTATGGCTACACCTTC.

This clonotype was recorded a few times. The CDR3: CASSPFSTDTQYF. For the CDR3, the DNA is TGTGCCAGCAGCCCTTTTAGCACAGATACGCAGTATTTT. The chain has TRBV11-2 and TRBJ2-3; D gene ambiguous. CDR1 SGHAT and CDR2 FQNNGV come from the germline V gene. Trimming removed 5 bases at V and 0 bases at J, with 6 bases between. This CDR3 is built from 13 residues.

The chain employs TRBV2 and TRBJ1-6; D might be TRBD1 (5 bases). With 8 bases removed from V and 7 bases from J, the gap between germline ends came to 21 bases. The CDR3 length is 16 residues. Germline V gene data show CDR1 as SNHLY and CDR2 as FYNNEI. CDR3 amino acids: CASPMGAGLGNSPLHF. For the CDR3, the DNA is TGTGCCAGCCCAATGGGCGCGGGGCTAGGAAATTCACCCCTCCACTTT.

This clonotype was observed a few times. The chain recombines TRBV12-3 or TRBV12-4 with TRBJ2-3; D is unclear. The CDR3 covers 15 residues. Trimming stripped 6 bases from V and 3 bases from J, with 16 bases between. The CDR3 is CASRSYTEGTDTQYF. CDR3 in DNA: TGTGCCAGCAGATCTTATACCGAAGGTACAGATACGCAGTATTTT.

The chain carries TRBV10-2 and TRBJ2-2; 12 bases align to TRBD2. Germline loops: CDR1 WSHSY, CDR2 SAAADI. This CDR3 has 15 residues. The ends lost 2 bases at V and 8 bases at J; junction bases unmatched: 3. The CDR3 sequence is CASSELAGGIGELFF. CDR3 in DNA: TGCGCCAGCAGTGAGCTAGCGGGAGGGATTGGGGAGCTGTTTTTT.

The genes are TRBV7-9 and TRBJ1-1; TRBD1 aligns across 8 bases. There are 13 residues in the CDR3. In germline, CDR1 is SEHNR, CDR2 FQNEAQ (reference sequence). Losses at the gene ends were 6 bases for V and 12 bases for J; bases not matched to a gene: 12. CDR3 DNA sequence: TGTGCCAGCAGGGACTCTTGGGACAGGCGGACTTTCTTT. This codes for CASRDSWDRRTFF. Full variable domain (rest looked up from reference TRBV7-9 and TRBJ1-1): DTGVSQNPRHKITKRGQNVTFRCDPISEHNRLYWYRQTLGQGPEFLTYFQNEAQLEKSRLLSDRFSAERPKGSFSTLEIQRTEQGDSAMYLCASRDSWDRRTFFGQGTRLTVV.

This sequence joins TRBV27 and TRBJ2-7; possibly TRBD1 for D (5 bases). The CDR3 totals 14 residues. V was clipped by 2 bases and J by 2 bases, with 10 bases between them. Germline-derived CDR1 and CDR2 are MNHEY and SMNVEV (reference sequence). CDR3 coding DNA: TGTGCCAGCAGTTTAGGGGCAGTTGCCTACGAGCAGTACTTC. The encoded protein is CASSLGAVAYEQYF.

The V call is TRBV5-6, the J call TRBJ1-6; tentatively, D is TRBD1 (5 bases). CDR3 length: 15 residues. V lost 0 bases, J lost 6 bases, and 10 bases lay in between. Germline CDR1 SGHDT, CDR2 YYEEEE. CDR3 sequence: CASSLAWTSNSPLHF. The CDR3 coding sequence is TGTGCCAGCAGCTTGGCTTGGACATCTAATTCACCCCTCCACTTT.

This clonotype was recorded at least ten times. The DNA for the CDR3 is TGTGCCAGCAGTTTCGGGGGCCTGGGGCGTGATACGCAGTATTTT. Protein product: CASSFGGLGRDTQYF. The V call is TRBV12-3 or TRBV12-4, the J call TRBJ2-3; D may match TRBD1 or TRBD2 (6 bases each). CDR3 length equals 15 residues. The V gene lost 3 bases and the J gene lost 6 bases, with 16 bases spanning the gap.

This clonotype has a handful of counts. The chain uses TRBV27 and TRBJ1-1; D perhaps matches TRBD1 (5 bases). CDR1 and CDR2 from the germline V gene are MNHEY and SMNVEV (reference sequence). V lost 7 bases and J lost 10, with 16 bases in between. The CDR3 sequence is 12 residues long. Here the CDR3 DNA reads TGTGCCAGCATCCTACCGGGGGTACGAGCTTTCTTT. Its translation: CASILPGVRAFF.

This clonotype came up many times. This CDR3 reads CASSLISGVQLEAFF. CDR3 sequence (DNA): TGTGCCAGCAGCTTAATTTCGGGGGTCCAACTTGAAGCTTTCTTT. The chain links TRBV7-9 to TRBJ1-1, with D possibly being TRBD1 (5 bases). There are 15 residues in the CDR3. The germline V gene has CDR1 SEHNR and CDR2 FQNEAQ (reference sequence). The V gene lost 2 bases and the J gene lost 7 bases, with 17 bases spanning the gap.